The 10 T cell receptor beta chains presented below share a single source sample, sequenced in a study of PD-L1 blockade in urothelial cancer. Time point described: pretreatment peripheral blood. Profiling relied on immunoSEQ multiplex PCR, and the TCRdb table lists in-frame clones only, not all of them. The sample holds approximately 90,000 clones; 84% are singletons and the top ten take around 1.9%. The source was PBMCs, collected around atezolizumab (anti-PD-L1) treatment. Receptors originate from a man between 60 and 75 years old with urothelial cancer.

This clone has just a few counts. V is TRBV6-1 and J is TRBJ2-2; perhaps TRBD1 as D (6 bases). Trimming shortened V by 4 bases and J by 5 bases, and 17 bases separated the two germline ends. The CDR3 loop spans 16 amino acids. Germline V gene lookup returns CDR1 MNHNS and CDR2 SASEGT. The CDR3 loop is CASSGPMGARTGELFF. CDR3 nucleotide sequence: TGTGCCAGCAGTGGCCCAATGGGGGCGCGAACCGGGGAGCTGTTTTTT.

The rearrangement uses TRBV4-2 and TRBJ1-1; 9 nucleotides line up with TRBD1. Germline assignment: CDR1 LGHNA and CDR2 YNFKEQ. This CDR3 spans 16 amino acids. The trim removed 0 bases at V and 9 bases at J, leaving 11 bases unmatched. CDR3 coding DNA: TGTGCCAGCAGCCAAGAGGCAGTACAGGGGGCAGAGAAAGCTTTCTTT. Protein product: CASSQEAVQGAEKAFF.

V is TRBV25-1 and J is TRBJ2-7; D is perhaps TRBD2 (5 bases). The length of the CDR3 is 13 residues. Per the germline V gene, CDR1 is MGHDK and CDR2 is SYGVNS. The V gene lost 4 bases and the J gene lost 4 bases, with 11 bases spanning the gap. The CDR3 loop reads CASSVVGAYEQYF. CDR3 nucleotide sequence: TGTGCCAGCAGTGTTGTGGGAGCTTACGAGCAGTACTTC.

The rearrangement links TRBV4-1 to TRBJ1-1; 9 bases fit TRBD1. CDR1 is MGHRA, CDR2 YSYEKL, per germline. CDR3 size: 14 residues. V lost 3 bases to trimming and J lost 11 bases; unmatched junction nucleotides: 10. The CDR3 DNA sequence: TGCGCCAGCAGCCAGCCTACAGGGGGCGAGGAGGCTTTCTTT. It specifies CASSQPTGGEEAFF.

The chain recombines TRBV7-2 with TRBJ2-4; D is uncertain. V was pared by 1 base and J by 1 base, with 8 bases between. Germline V lookup: CDR1 SGHTA, CDR2 FQGNSA. The CDR3 is 15 amino acids. CDR3 region: CASSLELWAKNIQYF. The CDR3 region has the DNA TGTGCCAGCAGCTTAGAGCTTTGGGCCAAAAACATTCAGTACTTC. Full variable domain (rest looked up from reference TRBV7-2 and TRBJ2-4): GAGVSQSPSNKVTEKGKDVELRCDPISGHTALYWYRQSLGQGLEFLIYFQGNSAPDKSGLPSDRFSAERTGGSVSTLTIQRTQQEDSAVYLCASSLELWAKNIQYFGAGTRLSVL.

V and J are TRBV29-1 and TRBJ2-7; 10 bases line up with TRBD1. Trimming took 6 bases from V and 3 from J; bases not matched to a gene: 5. The CDR3 totals 13 residues. Germline V CDR1 and CDR2: SQVTM, ANQGSEA. The CDR3 nucleotides are TGCAGCGTAAGGACAGGGGGGATCTACGAGCAGTACTTC. Its protein is CSVRTGGIYEQYF.

The CDR3 DNA reads TGTGCCAGCTCACCACCGGACAGTCAAGAGACCCAGTACTTC. Encoded protein: CASSPPDSQETQYF. The J gene is TRBJ2-5, the V gene TRBV18, with a weak D call TRBD1 (6 bases). The germline gives CDR1 KGHSH, CDR2 LQKENI. V lost 0 bases and J lost 2, with 7 bases in between. This CDR3 comprises 14 residues.

This chain uses TRBV7-2 with TRBJ1-2; possible D gene TRBD1, 5 bases. The germline V and J ends were trimmed by 5 bases and 5 bases, with 12 bases remaining between them. Germline V CDR1 and CDR2: SGHTA, FQGNSA. The CDR3 spans 13 residues. In DNA, the CDR3 is TGTGCCAGCAGCCGCCGGGGGTTGTATGGCTACACCTTC. Encoded protein: CASSRRGLYGYTF.

The table lists this clone with a few counts. This chain connects TRBV4-1 to TRBJ2-7; D may be TRBD2 (6 bases). CDR1 and CDR2 (germline): MGHRA, YSYEKL. V shed 4 bases and J shed 0 bases, with 13 bases lying between them. This CDR3 contains 15 residues. The CDR3 region has the DNA TGCGCCAGCAGCCGACCAGGGACTTCCTCCTACGAGCAGTACTTC. Translation gives CASSRPGTSSYEQYF.

This clone was observed a handful of times. The chain combines TRBV5-1 with TRBJ2-1; D perhaps matches TRBD2 (6 bases). The CDR3 has 16 residues. V gave up 0 bases and J gave up 4 bases, with 14 bases separating them. The germline V gene encodes CDR1 SGHRS and CDR2 YFSETQ. The CDR3 reads CASSLEASELYNEQFF. The CDR3 nucleotides read TGCGCCAGCAGCTTGGAGGCTAGCGAGCTATACAATGAGCAGTTCTTC.